This T cell receptor (beta chain) was profiled in a study of cytotoxic CD8 clonotypes in ibrutinib-treated CLL. The study, taken as a whole, reports: The times at which samples were taken varied between sustained-remission and progressing patients.

TCRdb's copy holds only in-frame clones and misses some; the assay was immunoSEQ multiplex PCR. The profile covers fewer than 25,000 clones, with about 70% appearing a single time and around 28% taken by the ten largest. PBMCs were cryopreserved, and 1.5 to 2.5 micrograms of genomic DNA from them went into TCR beta libraries. Comments on this clone: The antigen remains undetermined.

This receptor was obtained from a human donor with chronic lymphocytic leukemia. This sample comprised PBMCs, obtained after 24 months of ibrutinib treatment.

CDR3 DNA sequence: TGTGCCAGCAGCTTAGGTTGGGGTCCCGAAAAACTGTTTTTT. Translating gives CASSLGWGPEKLFF. The rearrangement joins TRBV11-2 to TRBJ1-4, with D unresolved. The CDR3 is 14 residues long. Germline V gives CDR1 SGHAT, CDR2 FQNNGV. V was trimmed by 1 base and J by 8 bases, leaving 11 bases between them.